This T cell receptor (beta chain) stems from a study of PD-L1 blockade in urothelial cancer. For the study at large: In 2014, patients got going on atezolizumab, taking 1,200 mg intravenously every 3 weeks. Study-wide results and caveats: Expansion of tumor-associated blood clones at 3 weeks was greater in durable-benefit patients.

Sequenced by immunoSEQ multiplex PCR; TCRdb stores in-frame clones only, minus some. The repertoire holds about 30,000 clones, with more than 75% as singletons. The germline gives CDR1 MDHEN, CDR2 SYDVKM. V lost 6 bases and J 3 bases, leaving 12 bases between the germline ends. The CDR3 is 13 amino acids. A note on this clone: What it recognizes is unknown.

Sequenced material: PBMCs, taken around atezolizumab (anti-PD-L1) treatment. The sequence came from a man aged 50 to 59 with urothelial cancer. The gene calls are TRBV28 and TRBJ2-7; D uncertain. CDR3 nucleotide sequence: TGTGCCAGCAGAGAAGCGAATGGCTACGAGCAGTACTTC. Its translation: CASREANGYEQYF.